Sequencing of this TCR beta chain was carried out in a study of cytomegalovirus exposure and HLA in healthy donors. It was with 60 Vbeta and 13 Jbeta primers that the PCR ran. Clones were sequenced by immunoSEQ multiplex PCR, and TCRdb holds only the in-frame ones, with some missing. Of more than 55,000 clones in the sample, approximately 80% are singletons; the top ten hold 4.3%. This TCR came from a man aged 25-45 years in good health and CMV-seronegative. The sequencing input was PBMCs.

Here the CDR3 DNA reads TGTGCCAGCAGTTTATATGCTAGCGGGGCCAACAATGAGCAGTTCTTC. Its protein is CASSLYASGANNEQFF. The chain uses TRBV27 and TRBJ2-1; 9 bases map to TRBD2. J gave up 5 bases and V 1 base, and 6 bases lay outside the gene matches. The CDR3 is made up of 16 amino acids. CDR1 is MNHEY, CDR2 SMNVEV, per germline (reference sequence).